The 31 T cell receptor beta chains below all came from one sample that was sequenced in a study of neurological immune-mediated disorders. Each CDR3 protein gets one entry after TCRdb re-called the 5' RACE reads with MiXCR. The sample lists approximately 32,000 distinct CDR3 sequences; roughly 7.3% were seen once. Sequenced: PBMCs. The receptors originated from a woman aged 40 to 50 in good health.

This clonotype was observed at least ten times. The gene calls are TRBV5-1 and TRBJ2-2; 9 bases line up with TRBD2. V gave up 0 bases and J gave up 6 bases; unmatched junction bases: 6. CDR1 SGHRS and CDR2 YFSETQ come from the germline V gene. The CDR3 sequence is 16 residues long. The CDR3 sequence is CASSLAGLAPSGELFF. CDR3 bases: TGCGCCAGCAGCTTGGCCGGACTAGCGCCCTCCGGGGAGCTGTTTTTT.

This clonotype was detected many times. As DNA, the CDR3 is TGCGCCAGCAGCCCCGGCCCGTCTACAGGGAAAAGGAGCAATCAGCCCCAGCATTTT. This encodes CASSPGPSTGKRSNQPQHF. The chain carries TRBV5-1 and TRBJ1-5; weak D call: TRBD1 (6 bases). The ends were cut back, 4 bases at V and 1 base at J, with 24 bases in the middle. Germline V lookup: CDR1 SGHRS, CDR2 YFSETQ. This CDR3 is built from 19 residues.

This clonotype occurred many times. The chain uses TRBV4-1 and TRBJ2-2, with unresolved D. Germline assignment: CDR1 MGHRA and CDR2 YSYEKL. Trimming pared 4 bases from V and 0 bases from J, leaving 15 bases between. CDR3 length equals 17 residues. CDR3 coding DNA: TGCGCCAGCAGCCTGATCTCGTTGGACGCGAACACCGGGGAGCTGTTTTTT. Protein product: CASSLISLDANTGELFF.

This clonotype was seen repeatedly, ten times or more. The chain recombines TRBV29-1 with TRBJ2-1; D possibly corresponds to TRBD2 (5 bases). The CDR3 totals 12 residues. With 4 bases removed from V and 5 bases from J, the gap between germline ends came to 9 bases. Germline loops: CDR1 SQVTM, CDR2 ANQGSEA. CDR3 in DNA: TGCAGCGTTGTAAGGCGGGACAATGAGCAGTTCTTC. It codes for CSVVRRDNEQFF.

This clonotype was observed many times. This chain joins TRBV28 and TRBJ1-1; TRBD1 is a possible D gene (5 bases). V lost 3 bases, J lost 5 bases, and 13 bases lay in between. CDR1 is MDHEN and CDR2 is SYDVKM in the germline V gene. CDR3 length: 14 residues. CDR3 in DNA: TGTGCCAGCAGTTTGGTTGGGGGAGGGACTGAAGCTTTCTTT. Protein sequence: CASSLVGGGTEAFF.

This clonotype was counted ten times or more. The chain employs TRBV7-9 and TRBJ2-2; D not certain. CDR3 length: 15 residues. V was cut by 0 bases and J by 2 bases, with 7 bases left in between. Germline-derived CDR1 and CDR2 are SEHNR and FQNEAQ (reference sequence). This CDR3 reads CASSLAVVNTGELFF. Here the CDR3 DNA reads TGTGCCAGCAGCTTAGCGGTAGTCAACACCGGGGAGCTGTTTTTT.

This clonotype showed up many times. The J gene is TRBJ1-5, the V gene TRBV7-2, with 8 positions matching TRBD1. CDR1 is SGHTA and CDR2 is FQGNSA in the germline V gene. The V gene end was trimmed by 6 bases and the J gene end by 5 bases; junction bases not matched to a gene: 9. The CDR3 spans 15 residues. The CDR3, as DNA: TGTGCCAGCAGGTCCGACGGACAGGGATATCAGCCCCAGCATTTT. Its protein is CASRSDGQGYQPQHF.

This clonotype came up a few times. The CDR3 sequence: CASRRTSYTGELFF. The CDR3 DNA reads TGTGCCAGCCGAAGGACTAGTTACACCGGGGAGCTGTTTTTT. The chain employs TRBV14 and TRBJ2-2, with 7 bases lining up with TRBD2. The CDR3 has 14 amino acids. V shed 8 bases and J 3 bases; nucleotides not matched to a gene: 6. Germline V gives CDR1 SGHDN, CDR2 FVKESK.

This clonotype came up many times. The gene calls are TRBV12-3 or TRBV12-4 and TRBJ2-3; 9 bases are a match to TRBD1. This CDR3 contains 15 residues. Germline trimming cut 6 bases from V and 4 bases from J; bases unmatched to any gene: 8. CDR3 sequence reads: CASSFRTGAADTQYF. CDR3 DNA: TGTGCCAGCAGCTTTAGGACAGGGGCCGCAGATACGCAGTATTTT.

In its sample, this clonotype was seen a few times. This sequence joins TRBV28 and TRBJ2-1, with D hard to call. Trimming removed 4 bases from V and 4 bases from J, with 5 bases in between. This CDR3 is 12 amino acids long. CDR1 is MDHEN and CDR2 is SYDVKM in the germline V gene. DNA for the CDR3: TGTGCCAGCAGTTGGGGTTACAATGAGCAGTTCTTC. Its translation is CASSWGYNEQFF.

This clonotype was seen many times. V and J are TRBV29-1 and TRBJ1-1; D gene uncertain. This CDR3 region has 9 residues. Trimming removed 7 bases from V and 11 bases from J, with 11 bases in between. Germline-derived CDR1 and CDR2 are SQVTM and ANQGSEA. CDR3 coding DNA: TGCAGCGCTGGTATTGGGGCTTTCTTT. It specifies CSAGIGAFF. Looking up the rest from reference TRBV29-1 and TRBJ1-1 gives the full variable domain: SAVISQKPSRDICQRGTSLTIQCQVDSQVTMMFWYRQQPGQSLTLIATANQGSEATYESGFVIDKFPISRPNLTFSTLTVSNMSPEDSSIYLCSAGIGAFFGQGTRLTVV.

The chain employs TRBV10-3 and TRBJ1-1, with D unresolved. V was shortened by 5 bases and J by 1 base, with 11 bases between the two germline ends. CDR1 and CDR2 (germline): ENHRY, SYGVKD. This CDR3 spans 14 amino acids. The CDR3 region is CAISRISSNTEAFF. CDR3 in DNA: TGTGCCATCAGTAGGATATCTTCGAACACTGAAGCTTTCTTT.

This clonotype was detected ten times or more. J is TRBJ2-2 and V is TRBV6-4, with D uncertain. This CDR3 has 14 residues. Trimming removed 4 bases at V and 6 bases at J, with 12 bases between. The germline CDR1 and CDR2 sequences are MRHNA and SNTAGT. In DNA form, the CDR3 reads TGTGCCAGCAGTGTAGAGTCGCTTGCCGGGGAGCTGTTTTTT. Translated, it gives CASSVESLAGELFF.

This clonotype was detected many times. J is TRBJ1-1 and V is TRBV6-5, with D maybe TRBD1 (6 bases). The CDR3 loop spans 14 amino acids. The germline V and J ends were trimmed by 10 bases and 4 bases, with 19 bases remaining between them. Germline V lookup: CDR1 MNHEY, CDR2 SVGAGI. In nucleotides, the CDR3 is TGTGCCACCATCAAAGGCGGGGGGCGCACTGAAGCTTTCTTT. Protein product: CATIKGGGRTEAFF.

This clonotype was picked up many times. The chain carries TRBV10-3 and TRBJ2-5; 9 bases map to TRBD2. CDR1 and CDR2 (germline): ENHRY, SYGVKD. V lost 6 bases to trimming and J lost 3 bases; unmatched junction nucleotides: 2. The CDR3 is 13 amino acids. The CDR3 coding sequence is TGTGCCATCAGCGCGGGGGGGAAAGAGACCCAGTACTTC. Its protein is CAISAGGKETQYF.

At least ten counts were recorded for this clonotype. The chain links TRBV10-3 to TRBJ1-2, with 8 positions matching TRBD1. Germline values: CDR1 ENHRY, CDR2 SYGVKD. Trimming took 6 bases from V and 3 from J; bases not matched to a gene: 15. The CDR3 is 17 residues long. The CDR3 protein is CAIRDGGQGLYDYGYTF. The CDR3 region has the DNA TGTGCCATCAGGGACGGTGGACAGGGCCTCTACGACTATGGCTACACCTTC.

Many counts were recorded for this clonotype. The chain employs TRBV25-1 and TRBJ1-5, with D possibly being TRBD1 (6 bases). The CDR3 length is 14 residues. V gave up 4 bases and J gave up 5 bases, with 12 bases separating them. CDR1 is MGHDK and CDR2 is SYGVNS in the germline V gene. The CDR3, as DNA: TGTGCCAGCAGTGGGGGGCTTACAGATCAGCCCCAGCATTTT. Residues: CASSGGLTDQPQHF.

This clonotype was counted ten times or more. This sequence joins TRBV5-5 and TRBJ2-1; 12 nucleotides align to TRBD2. Germline V gives CDR1 SGHKS, CDR2 YYEKEE (reference sequence). Trimming took 4 bases from V and 7 from J; bases not matched to a gene: 12. The CDR3 is 17 amino acids. CDR3 sequence: CASSPGGLAGTGNEQFF. CDR3 coding DNA: TGTGCCAGCAGCCCTGGGGGACTAGCGGGTACGGGGAATGAGCAGTTCTTC.

This clonotype came up many times. DNA for the CDR3: TGTGCCAGCAGCTTAGAATTTAATGGCTTCGGCTCCGGAAAACTGTTTTTT. It yields the protein CASSLEFNGFGSGKLFF. The V gene is TRBV7-9, the J gene TRBJ1-4; D not certain. This CDR3 is built from 17 residues. Germline V lookup: CDR1 SEHNR, CDR2 FQNEAQ (reference sequence). Trimming cost V 1 base and J 10 bases, with 22 bases left between them.

This clonotype was seen ten or more times. This chain links TRBV5-1 with TRBJ2-7; TRBD1 matches at 7 bases. The CDR3 has 16 residues. Trimming at V came to 0 bases and at J to 1 base, leaving 7 bases not matched to a gene. In germline, CDR1 is SGHRS, CDR2 YFSETQ. This CDR3 reads CASSLDRGKRSYEQYF. CDR3 in DNA: TGCGCCAGCAGCTTGGACAGGGGAAAGCGGTCCTACGAGCAGTACTTC.

This clonotype has ten or more counts. The CDR3 is CATNGRSYNEQFF. CDR3 nucleotide sequence: TGTGCCACAAACGGCCGGTCCTACAATGAGCAGTTCTTC. This chain connects TRBV15 to TRBJ2-1, with D unclear. The V and J ends lost 9 bases and 1 base respectively, with 10 bases between them. There are 13 residues in the CDR3. Per the germline V gene, CDR1 is LNHNV and CDR2 is YYDKDF (reference sequence).

This clonotype was counted ten times or more. This sequence joins TRBV2 and TRBJ2-3, with D perhaps TRBD2 (7 bases). Germline values: CDR1 SNHLY, CDR2 FYNNEI. V was clipped by 5 bases and J by 4 bases, with 19 bases between them. This CDR3 comprises 16 residues. Written as DNA, the CDR3 is TGTGCCAGCAGTCCCCTGGCGGGGGCCACCCCAGATACGCAGTATTTT. Translated, it gives CASSPLAGATPDTQYF.

At least ten counts were recorded for this clonotype. One end of the junction is discordant with germline, which a read error may explain. The gene calls are TRBV5-6 and TRBJ2-1; 8 bases align to TRBD2. CDR1 and CDR2 from the germline V gene are SGHDT and YYEEEE. The CDR3 runs 15 residues. The CDR3 DNA follows: TGTGCAAGCAGCCAGAGCGGGAGTTCCTACAATGAGCAGTTCTTC. Protein sequence: CASSQSGSSYNEQFF.

This clonotype was picked up many times. The chain employs TRBV2 and TRBJ2-3; D call uncertain. V was pared by 6 bases and J by 0 bases, with 16 bases between. Germline V lookup: CDR1 SNHLY, CDR2 FYNNEI. The CDR3 has 16 amino acids. The CDR3 reads CASRNSLTLSTDTQYF. For the CDR3, the DNA is TGTGCCAGCAGGAACAGCCTCACCCTCAGCACAGATACGCAGTATTTT.

Ten or more counts support this clonotype. The gene calls are TRBV7-8 and TRBJ1-5; no clear D gene. V lost 2 bases, J lost 0 bases, and 14 bases lay in between. The CDR3 sequence is 17 residues long. Germline lookup yields CDR1 SGHVS and CDR2 FQNEAQ. The CDR3 reads CASSLISLVGSNQPQHF. Written as DNA, the CDR3 is TGTGCCAGCAGCTTAATAAGCCTGGTCGGTAGCAATCAGCCCCAGCATTTT.

This clonotype appeared many times. The chain couples TRBV6-4 to TRBJ2-1; TRBD2 matches at 13 bases. CDR1 and CDR2 from the germline V gene are MRHNA and SNTAGT. The V segment lost 2 bases and the J segment 0 bases; nucleotides outside the gene matches: 10. There are 20 residues in the CDR3. The CDR3 region has the DNA TGTGCCAGCAGTGACCCTGGGACTAGCGGGGATTTCAGCTCCTACAATGAGCAGTTCTTC. Its protein is CASSDPGTSGDFSSYNEQFF.

This clonotype was detected a few times. V is TRBV29-1 and J is TRBJ2-5, with 10 bases fitting TRBD1. The CDR3 contains 12 residues. Trimming cost V 6 bases and J 6 bases; bases outside gene matches: 4. Germline lookup yields CDR1 SQVTM and CDR2 ANQGSEA. The CDR3 is CSVGQGVQTQYF. The CDR3 DNA sequence: TGCAGCGTCGGACAGGGGGTGCAGACCCAGTACTTC.

This clonotype has at least ten counts. The gene calls are TRBV20-1 and TRBJ2-3; D gene ambiguous. Germline loops: CDR1 DFQATT, CDR2 SNEGSKA (reference sequence). This CDR3 contains 11 residues. The V end was cut by 6 bases, the J end by 3 bases, with 7 bases between. The CDR3 is CSALRTDTQYF. The CDR3 DNA follows: TGCAGTGCCTTGAGAACAGATACGCAGTATTTT.

This clonotype was recorded at least ten times. The J gene is TRBJ2-5, the V gene TRBV28; D may be TRBD2 (5 bases). CDR1 is MDHEN, CDR2 SYDVKM, per germline. The CDR3 sequence is 11 residues long. The V end was cut by 10 bases, the J end by 2 bases, with 8 bases between. CDR3 amino acids: CATSGQETQYF. CDR3 DNA: TGTGCCACCTCGGGGCAAGAGACCCAGTACTTC.

About this clonotype: The junction departs from germline at one end; a sequencing error may be responsible. For the CDR3, the DNA is TGTGCCAGCAGCCAAGATCAGGTATCAGGTGTCTCCTCCGAGCAGTACTTC. Translated, it gives CASSQDQVSGVSSEQYF. V is TRBV3-1 and J is TRBJ2-7, with no clear D. CDR1 LGHDT and CDR2 YNNKEL come from the germline V gene (reference sequence). This CDR3 spans 17 amino acids.

Many counts were recorded for this clonotype. The V call is TRBV7-2, the J call TRBJ2-7; D is possibly TRBD1 (5 bases). CDR1 and CDR2 from the germline V gene are SGHTA and FQGNSA. The CDR3 spans 13 residues. V lost 2 bases to trimming and J lost 12 bases, with 17 bases between them. The CDR3 loop reads CASSLSPQGLLYF. The CDR3 DNA sequence: TGTGCCAGCAGCTTATCTCCCCAGGGTTTGCTGTACTTC.